The rows below give T cell receptor beta chains drawn from one sample of a study of blood T cell repertoires in COVID-19. Sequenced by immunoSEQ multiplex PCR; TCRdb stores in-frame clones only, minus some. The sample consists of fewer than 200,000 clones, 75% to 85% of them appearing once. The specimen sequenced was peripheral blood. Every receptor here comes from a woman in her sixties or seventies with COVID-19, enrolled during active disease. CDR3s include the opening cysteine and the closing phenylalanine or tryptophan. Each record gives: CDR3 DNA, CDR3 protein, clone size, J gene, V gene, D gene. The D gene is left open where the match is weak. Some rows have no size entry. The others give once, few or many, or a class for an expanded clone.

cdr3_nt: TGTGCCAGCAGTGATCCCCCAAACACCGGGGAGCTGTTTTTT
cdr3_aa: CASSDPPNTGELFF
clone_size: -
j_call: TRBJ2-2
v_call: TRBV2
d_call: -

cdr3_nt: TGTGCCAGCAGCTTAAACCGACTAGCGCGCACAGATACGCAGTATTTT
cdr3_aa: CASSLNRLARTDTQYF
clone_size: -
j_call: TRBJ2-3
v_call: TRBV11-1
d_call: TRBD2

cdr3_nt: TGTGCCAGCAGTTTTAATTCAGATACGCAGTATTTT
cdr3_aa: CASSFNSDTQYF
clone_size: -
j_call: TRBJ2-3
v_call: TRBV9
d_call: -

cdr3_nt: TGTGCCAGCAGTTTACTCGGGACATCGAACACCGGGGAGCTGTTTTTT
cdr3_aa: CASSLLGTSNTGELFF
clone_size: -
j_call: TRBJ2-2
v_call: TRBV27
d_call: -

cdr3_nt: TGTGCCAGTAGTATAGGACAGGTAAACACCGGGGAGCTGTTTTTT
cdr3_aa: CASSIGQVNTGELFF
clone_size: few
j_call: TRBJ2-2
v_call: TRBV19
d_call: -

cdr3_nt: TGTGCCATCAGCAGGACAGGGGAAGGTGAAGCTTTCTTT
cdr3_aa: CAISRTGEGEAFF
clone_size: few
j_call: TRBJ1-1
v_call: TRBV10-3
d_call: TRBD1

cdr3_nt: TGTGCCAGCAGCCCCCGGGGGGGGCAGTTTAATGAGCAGTTCTTC
cdr3_aa: CASSPRGGQFNEQFF
clone_size: -
j_call: TRBJ2-1
v_call: TRBV3-1/TRBV3-2
d_call: TRBD2

cdr3_nt: TGTGCCAGCAGCCAAGTGTACCGGGAGGGCCGCGAGCAGTTCTTC
cdr3_aa: CASSQVYREGREQFF
clone_size: -
j_call: TRBJ2-1
v_call: TRBV3-1/TRBV3-2
d_call: TRBD2

cdr3_nt: TGTGCCAGTAGTGCCTCTGGAGGAAACTATGGCTACACCTTC
cdr3_aa: CASSASGGNYGYTF
clone_size: -
j_call: TRBJ1-2
v_call: TRBV19
d_call: -

cdr3_nt: TGTGCCAGCAGCTTTACAGGGAACACCGGGGAGCTGTTTTTT
cdr3_aa: CASSFTGNTGELFF
clone_size: -
j_call: TRBJ2-2
v_call: TRBV11-2
d_call: -

cdr3_nt: TGTGCCGGGCCGGGACAAGGGAATTCACCCCTCCACTTT
cdr3_aa: CAGPGQGNSPLHF
clone_size: -
j_call: TRBJ1-6
v_call: TRBV7-9
d_call: -

cdr3_nt: TGTGCCAGTAGCGCCGTTAGCGGGAGGGCGACCCAGTACTTC
cdr3_aa: CASSAVSGRATQYF
clone_size: -
j_call: TRBJ2-5
v_call: TRBV19
d_call: TRBD2

cdr3_nt: TGTGCCAGCAGCGAAGCGGTTCCCCCCCGGGGCAATGAGCAGTTCTTC
cdr3_aa: CASSEAVPPRGNEQFF
clone_size: -
j_call: TRBJ2-1
v_call: TRBV7-9
d_call: -

cdr3_nt: TGTGCCAGTAGTATAGGGGCAGGGGGCTATGGCTACACCTTC
cdr3_aa: CASSIGAGGYGYTF
clone_size: -
j_call: TRBJ1-2
v_call: TRBV19
d_call: TRBD1

cdr3_nt: TGTGCCAGCAGCTCCCGGACAGGGGGCGTACTCTACACCTTC
cdr3_aa: CASSSRTGGVLYTF
clone_size: -
j_call: TRBJ1-2
v_call: TRBV7-8
d_call: TRBD1

cdr3_nt: TGTGCCAGCACCTCCCGCGGATTAGGTTTAACCGGGGAGCTGTTTTTT
cdr3_aa: CASTSRGLGLTGELFF
clone_size: -
j_call: TRBJ2-2
v_call: TRBV7-2
d_call: -

cdr3_nt: TGTGCCAGCAGCTTATCCGAGCTCTACAATGAGCAGTTCTTC
cdr3_aa: CASSLSELYNEQFF
clone_size: -
j_call: TRBJ2-1
v_call: TRBV11-3
d_call: -

cdr3_nt: TGTGCCAGCAGCTCTGAAGCGGGAGTGTGGGAGACCCAGTACTTC
cdr3_aa: CASSSEAGVWETQYF
clone_size: -
j_call: TRBJ2-5
v_call: TRBV7-2
d_call: TRBD2

cdr3_nt: TGTGCCATCAGTGGAACAGGGTTTTCTGTGAACACTGAAGCTTTCTTT
cdr3_aa: CAISGTGFSVNTEAFF
clone_size: -
j_call: TRBJ1-1
v_call: TRBV10-3
d_call: -

cdr3_nt: TGTGCCAGCAGCTCACAGGGCGCTCCCGGCTACGAGCAGTACTTC
cdr3_aa: CASSSQGAPGYEQYF
clone_size: -
j_call: TRBJ2-7
v_call: TRBV13
d_call: -

cdr3_nt: TGCGCCAGCAGCCAAGATTTGGGGTTTGGACTAGCGGGAGGAATCGGGGAGCTGTTTTTT
cdr3_aa: CASSQDLGFGLAGGIGELFF
clone_size: once
j_call: TRBJ2-2
v_call: TRBV4-3
d_call: TRBD2

cdr3_nt: TGTGCCAGCAGCCTTAGGGTGGGACAGGGGGCAGGAGGCTACACCTTC
cdr3_aa: CASSLRVGQGAGGYTF
clone_size: few
j_call: TRBJ1-2
v_call: TRBV6-2/TRBV6-3
d_call: TRBD1

cdr3_nt: TGTGCCAGCAGTCTGACAGGGGCCTATGGCTACACCTTC
cdr3_aa: CASSLTGAYGYTF
clone_size: -
j_call: TRBJ1-2
v_call: TRBV28
d_call: TRBD1

cdr3_nt: TGTGCCAGCAGCAAGCGGGGGGGCACAGATACGCAGTATTTT
cdr3_aa: CASSKRGGTDTQYF
clone_size: -
j_call: TRBJ2-3
v_call: TRBV5-6
d_call: TRBD2

cdr3_nt: TGTGCCAGCAGTCGGGCCGGGACTAGCGGGCTCTCCTACGAGCAGTACTTC
cdr3_aa: CASSRAGTSGLSYEQYF
clone_size: -
j_call: TRBJ2-7
v_call: TRBV28
d_call: TRBD2

cdr3_nt: TGTGCCAGTAGTATAGAAGGGCACGGGAATACAGATACGCAGTATTTT
cdr3_aa: CASSIEGHGNTDTQYF
clone_size: -
j_call: TRBJ2-3
v_call: TRBV19
d_call: -

cdr3_nt: TGTGCCAGCAGCGCCCCAGGGGGCCGTGGCTACACCTTC
cdr3_aa: CASSAPGGRGYTF
clone_size: -
j_call: TRBJ1-2
v_call: TRBV9
d_call: TRBD1

cdr3_nt: TGCGCCAGCAGCTTGTCGGGGGGCATGGCGCAAGAGACCCAGTACTTC
cdr3_aa: CASSLSGGMAQETQYF
clone_size: once
j_call: TRBJ2-5
v_call: TRBV5-1
d_call: -

cdr3_nt: TGTGCCAGCAGCTTAGCGTTGCCGGGACAGGGTTTATTCGGGGAGCTGTTTTTT
cdr3_aa: CASSLALPGQGLFGELFF
clone_size: -
j_call: TRBJ2-2
v_call: TRBV7-9
d_call: TRBD1